The present entry profiles one TCR beta chain with its context. How the authors handled the data: Nucleated cell counts were estimated from reference gene primer amplification. Data came from immunoSEQ multiplex PCR; TCRdb stores just in-frame clones and leaves some out. The V and J calls and clone size come from that table; D and trimming were worked out from the DNA. The top ten clones hold 0.85% to 1% of a sample with about 230,000 clones, approximately 85% of them seen once. After removal of 0 bases from V and 6 bases from J, the junction contained 3 bases not matched to a gene. CDR3 length: 15 residues. Germline V lookup: CDR1 SGHRS, CDR2 YFSETQ. The sample comes from a study of blood T cell repertoires in COVID-19. Study details: Researchers got acute and convalescent COVID-19 samples from the United States, Italy and Spain.

Source material: peripheral blood. This sequence originates from a middle-aged man with acute or convalescent COVID-19. The V and J genes are TRBV5-1 and TRBJ2-2; 9 nucleotides agree with TRBD1. The CDR3 loop is CASSLGDRESGELFF. The CDR3 region has the DNA TGCGCCAGCAGCTTGGGGGACAGGGAATCCGGGGAGCTGTTTTTT.